This T cell receptor (beta chain) was sequenced during a study of T cells after yellow fever vaccination. 5'RACE template switching produced TCR cDNA carrying a universal primer site and UMIs. Each CDR3 protein gets one entry after TCRdb re-called the 5' RACE reads with MiXCR. The table lists approximately 300,000 distinct CDR3 sequences, 6.5% to 8.5% of them singletons. Overall study findings and caveats: Repertoires obtained by FACS sorting could include abundant clonotypes that entered as contaminants from the bulk population.

This clonotype appeared a few times. Its antigen is undetermined. The receptor comes from a man aged 18 to 29 who received the YFV17D yellow fever vaccine. Specimen: PBMCs, collected roughly 45 days after the first yellow fever vaccination.

The CDR3 spells CASSGTGGPYNEQFF. In nucleotides, the CDR3 is TGTGCCAGCAGCGGCACGGGGGGGCCCTACAATGAGCAGTTCTTC. V gene TRBV9 combines with J gene TRBJ2-1; 8 bases are shared with TRBD2. V shed 3 bases and J 2 bases; nucleotides not matched to a gene: 4. Germline assignment: CDR1 SGDLS and CDR2 YYNGEE. The CDR3 runs to 15 residues. Full variable domain (remainder filled in from reference TRBV9 and TRBJ2-1): DSGVTQTPKHLITATGQRVTLRCSPRSGDLSVYWYQQSLDQGLQFLIQYYNGEERAKGNILERFSAQQFPDLHSELNLSSLELGDSALYFCASSGTGGPYNEQFFGPGTRLTVL.